This is a list of T cell receptor beta chains from one sample in a study of shared clonotypes between healthy human individuals. The data were produced by immunoSEQ multiplex PCR, yet TCRdb's version contains in-frame clones alone and is incomplete. This table holds some 1.5 million clones, roughly 96% found once. The sequenced sample consisted of naive CD4+ T cells sorted from blood. The receptor set was obtained from a man aged 25-40 years in good health. Both conserved end residues are part of each CDR3. D genes are given only for firm matches.

TRBD1,TRBV28,TRBJ1-1,CASSLPGTDTEAFF
.,TRBV5-1,TRBJ1-2,CASSLAGQNYGYTF
TRBD2,TRBV18,TRBJ2-3,CASSIGLAGVGDTQYF
.,TRBV19,TRBJ1-1,CASSERMNTEAFF
.,TRBV4-3,TRBJ2-4,CASSQDPLPGAIKNIQYF
TRBD1,TRBV6-1,TRBJ2-3,CASSDRTGRTDTQYF
.,TRBV7-9,TRBJ1-3,CASRGTPRLSGNTIYF
.,TRBV9,TRBJ2-5,CASSVGGGTQYF
.,TRBV7-9,TRBJ2-5,CASSLDSGGQETQYF
.,TRBV6-5,TRBJ2-7,CASSPPVASRYEQYF
TRBD2,TRBV28,TRBJ2-7,CASSPSGSSYEQYF
TRBD1,TRBV6-1,TRBJ1-5,CASSEFDRGNQPQHF
.,TRBV6-1,TRBJ2-7,CASSNQGLSYEQYF
.,TRBV5-1,TRBJ2-7,CASSLVVGGSYEQYF
.,TRBV9,TRBJ1-1,CASSVGHRVSVTEAFF
.,TRBV5-4,TRBJ2-3,CASSLGGGTDTQYF
TRBD2,TRBV15,TRBJ2-5,CATSRDLTGLGETQYF
.,TRBV2,TRBJ2-2,CASRQAGELFF
.,TRBV4-3,TRBJ1-4,CASSLILGPNEKLFF
.,TRBV6-1,TRBJ2-1,CASSPGTGHNEQFF
.,TRBV5-1,TRBJ2-2,CASSLKGSNTGELFF
.,TRBV5-1,TRBJ1-4,CASSLGGREKLFF
.,TRBV7-9,TRBJ1-4,CASSKLTGATNEKLFF
TRBD1,TRBV5-1,TRBJ1-2,CASSKGQGTDGYTF
TRBD1,TRBV29-1,TRBJ2-3,CSVDKGDRASTDTQYF
TRBD2,TRBV29-1,TRBJ2-1,CSVWTSGRASYNEQFF
TRBD2,TRBV7-6,TRBJ2-3,CASSLGGTRSTDTQYF
.,TRBV5-6,TRBJ2-7,CASSLFGGDPYEQYF
.,TRBV4-3,TRBJ2-1,CASSQEHSIDEQFF
TRBD2,TRBV5-4,TRBJ2-5,CASSFRREGGETQYF
TRBD1,TRBV25-1,TRBJ1-1,CASTGTGMNTEAFF
.,TRBV5-1,TRBJ2-4,CATKETVAKNIQYF
.,TRBV6-5,TRBJ1-2,CASSYEGSYGYTF
.,TRBV5-5,TRBJ2-1,CASSPPFAETYNEQFF